The 27 T cell receptor beta chains given below trace back to one sample, sequenced in a study of T-cell memory formation after mild COVID-19. TCRdb used MiXCR to reprocess the 5' RACE reads, holding one entry per CDR3 protein. Of over 95,000 distinct CDR3 sequences listed, about a fifth are singletons. Material: PBMCs or a T cell subset sorted from them (not recorded which). These TCRs come from a man younger than 30 who had mild COVID-19 (a few samples of this study predate the infection). Cell type and time point are not known.

This clonotype was counted a few times. The chain combines TRBV6-5 with TRBJ2-3, with D possibly matching TRBD2 (7 bases). Per the germline V gene, CDR1 is MNHEY and CDR2 is SVGAGI. CDR3 size: 15 residues. V lost 5 bases to trimming and J lost 6 bases, with 18 bases between them. CDR3 nucleotides: TGTGCCAGCAGTCCCCTGGGGGGGGCAAGGGATACGCAGTATTTT. This gives the protein CASSPLGGARDTQYF.

This clonotype was observed a few times. The gene calls are TRBV5-6 and TRBJ2-3, with 10 bases fitting TRBD2. The CDR3 length is 14 residues. The germline V gene has CDR1 SGHDT and CDR2 YYEEEE. Trimming removed 6 bases from V and 6 bases from J; junction bases left unmatched: 7. This chain's CDR3 is CASMPGLASDTQYF. The CDR3 region has the DNA TGTGCCAGCATGCCGGGACTAGCGTCGGATACGCAGTATTTT.

CDR3 in amino acids: CSAKGGTEAFF. Here the CDR3 DNA reads TGCAGTGCTAAGGGGGGGACTGAAGCTTTCTTT. The chain recombines TRBV20-1 with TRBJ1-1; D possibly corresponds to TRBD1 (6 bases). This CDR3 region has 11 residues. Trimming pared 4 bases from V and 5 bases from J, leaving 8 bases between. Germline loops: CDR1 DFQATT, CDR2 SNEGSKA (reference sequence).

The chain joins TRBV12-3 or TRBV12-4 to TRBJ2-7, with D perhaps assigned TRBD1 or TRBD2 (5 bases each). CDR3 length: 12 residues. V was trimmed by 8 bases and J by 0 bases, leaving 8 bases between them. This CDR3 reads CASGAGSYEQYF. The CDR3 nucleotides are TGTGCCAGCGGGGCGGGCTCCTACGAGCAGTACTTC.

The CDR3 spells CASRIGGAEADTQYF. The CDR3, as DNA: TGTGCCAGCAGAATAGGAGGAGCGGAGGCAGATACGCAGTATTTT. The chain is built from TRBV9 and TRBJ2-3; D may be TRBD2 (5 bases). The CDR3 runs 15 residues. Trimming removed 5 bases from V and 4 bases from J, with 17 bases in between. CDR1 SGDLS and CDR2 YYNGEE come from the germline V gene. The complete variable domain, with remaining parts taken from reference TRBV9 and TRBJ2-3, reads DSGVTQTPKHLITATGQRVTLRCSPRSGDLSVYWYQQSLDQGLQFLIQYYNGEERAKGNILERFSAQQFPDLHSELNLSSLELGDSALYFCASRIGGAEADTQYFGPGTRLTVL.

The V gene is TRBV6-2 or TRBV6-3, the J gene TRBJ2-7; tentatively, D is TRBD2 (6 bases). V shed 0 bases and J shed 0 bases, with 9 bases lying between them. Germline CDR1 is MNHEY and CDR2 is SVGEGT. CDR3 size: 15 residues. The CDR3 reads CASSYSGGGSYEQYF. CDR3 DNA sequence: TGTGCCAGCAGTTACTCGGGGGGAGGCTCCTACGAGCAGTACTTC.

V is TRBV23-1 and J is TRBJ2-7; no definite D call. TRBV23-1 is an ORF, and what it does is uncertain. The CDR3 totals 14 residues. Trimming stripped 0 bases from V and 6 bases from J, with 12 bases between. The CDR3 here is CASSQSRHAGEQYV. Written as DNA, the CDR3 is TGCGCCAGCAGTCAATCGAGACATGCCGGCGAGCAGTACGTC.

In this sample, this clonotype turned up many times. The chain recombines TRBV6-6 with TRBJ2-1, with 8 bases matching TRBD2. The V segment lost 1 base and the J segment 1 base; nucleotides outside the gene matches: 6. CDR3 size: 17 residues. Germline-derived CDR1 and CDR2 are MNHNY and SVGAGI (reference sequence). CDR3 sequence (DNA): TGTGCCAGCAGTTACTATTTCGGGGGGGTGTCCTACAATGAGCAGTTCTTC. It is translated as CASSYYFGGVSYNEQFF.

This clonotype occurred a few times. The chain uses TRBV4-1 and TRBJ1-5; D unclear. V lost 3 bases to trimming and J lost 7 bases, with 13 bases between them. The CDR3 is 14 residues long. From germline, CDR1 is MGHRA and CDR2 YSYEKL. The CDR3 protein is CASSQVISGQPQHF. CDR3 DNA sequence: TGCGCCAGCAGCCAGGTTATCTCGGGGCAGCCCCAGCATTTT.

The sample holds a few counts of this clonotype. The V and J genes are TRBV19 and TRBJ1-4; no clear D gene. The V gene's germline CDR1 is LNHDA and CDR2 SQIVND (reference sequence). The CDR3 is 16 residues long. Trimming pared 5 bases from V and 3 bases from J, leaving 16 bases between. CDR3 protein: CASSPRISYSNEKLFF. CDR3 nucleotides: TGTGCCAGTAGTCCCAGGATCTCCTATTCTAATGAAAAACTGTTTTTT.

The table lists this clonotype with a few counts. The rearrangement uses TRBV24-1 and TRBJ2-1; 7 bases are a match to TRBD1. The germline V gene has CDR1 KGHDR and CDR2 SFDVKD. J lost 4 bases, V lost 1 base, and 9 bases had no gene match. This CDR3 is 17 amino acids long. CDR3 in DNA: TGTGCCACCAGTGATTTCAGGGGGTCCCTGTCTTACAATGAGCAGTTCTTC. Its protein is CATSDFRGSLSYNEQFF.

The chain recombines TRBV5-1 with TRBJ2-7; weak D call: TRBD1 (5 bases). CDR3 length: 15 amino acids. V lost 1 base and J 5 bases, leaving 16 bases between the germline ends. Germline CDR1 is SGHRS and CDR2 is YFSETQ. The CDR3 coding sequence is TGCGCCAGCAGCTTGAGGGGTCCCGGGTTCCACGAGCAGTACGTC. This sequence encodes CASSLRGPGFHEQYV.

This clonotype was observed a handful of times. The chain employs TRBV4-1 and TRBJ1-2, with D hard to call. This CDR3 comprises 14 residues. V was pared by 4 bases and J by 3 bases, with 12 bases between. The V gene's germline CDR1 is MGHRA and CDR2 YSYEKL. This chain's CDR3 is CASSLSTGDYGYTF. CDR3 nucleotide sequence: TGCGCCAGCAGCCTTTCCACGGGTGACTATGGCTACACCTTC.

This clonotype was detected ten times or more. This chain uses TRBV6-2 or TRBV6-3 with TRBJ2-1; 10 bases fit TRBD2. This CDR3 has 15 residues. J gave up 3 bases and V 9 bases, and 8 bases lay outside the gene matches. Germline V lookup: CDR1 MNHEY, CDR2 SVGEGT. The CDR3 here is CASVSGGAFYNEQFF. CDR3 bases: TGTGCCAGTGTAAGCGGGGGGGCGTTCTACAATGAGCAGTTCTTC.

This clonotype was counted between two and nine times. This chain joins TRBV12-3 or TRBV12-4 and TRBJ1-2, with TRBD1 as a possible D gene (6 bases). The CDR3 totals 13 residues. V shed 5 bases and J shed 5 bases, with 12 bases lying between them. The CDR3 protein is CASSQQGAYGYTF. The DNA of the CDR3 is TGTGCCAGCAGTCAACAGGGCGCTTATGGCTACACCTTC.

This clonotype was picked up a small number of times. Its ends do not fully match the called genes, so a read error is possible. The CDR3 here is CASSLTGATNEKLFF. The CDR3 nucleotides read TGTGCTAGCAGCCTTACAGGGGCAACTAATGAAAAACTGTTTTTT. The rearrangement links TRBV7-7 to TRBJ1-4; 7 nucleotides align to TRBD1. CDR3 size: 15 residues. Germline CDR1 is SSHAT and CDR2 is FNYEAQ (reference sequence).

This clonotype has more than one count but fewer than ten. This chain joins TRBV5-1 and TRBJ2-1; TRBD1 matches at 10 bases. The CDR3 runs to 16 residues. Trimming took 0 bases from V and 2 from J; bases not matched to a gene: 2. Germline CDR1 SGHRS, CDR2 YFSETQ. The DNA for the CDR3 is TGCGCCAGCAGCTTGGGGGGACAGGGGACCTACAATGAGCAGTTCTTC. It yields the protein CASSLGGQGTYNEQFF.

This clonotype was observed a handful of times. The gene calls are TRBV4-1 and TRBJ1-2, with 8 bases that match TRBD1. The CDR3 has 13 amino acids. Germline loops: CDR1 MGHRA, CDR2 YSYEKL. J lost 8 bases, V lost 6 bases, and 8 bases had no gene match. The CDR3 region is CASSLDRVRGYTF. CDR3 nucleotides: TGCGCCAGCAGTCTGGACAGGGTGAGGGGCTACACCTTC.

In its sample, this clonotype was seen once. The chain joins TRBV9 to TRBJ2-7; 7 bases fit TRBD2. Germline values: CDR1 SGDLS, CDR2 YYNGEE. The trim removed 0 bases at V and 2 bases at J, leaving 5 bases unmatched. The CDR3 sequence is 15 residues long. CDR3 DNA sequence: TGTGCCAGCAGCGTAGCTCCGGGGGGAACCTACGAGCAGTACTTC. It encodes CASSVAPGGTYEQYF. Looking up the rest from reference TRBV9 and TRBJ2-7 gives the full variable domain: DSGVTQTPKHLITATGQRVTLRCSPRSGDLSVYWYQQSLDQGLQFLIQYYNGEERAKGNILERFSAQQFPDLHSELNLSSLELGDSALYFCASSVAPGGTYEQYFGPGTRLTVT.

This clonotype was found a few times. The gene calls are TRBV11-2 and TRBJ2-3; the D gene is possibly TRBD1 (5 bases). Per the germline V gene, CDR1 is SGHAT and CDR2 is FQNNGV. This CDR3 region has 16 residues. Between the trimmed V and J ends, which lost 5 bases and 2 bases, there was a span of 17 bases. In DNA, the CDR3 is TGTGCCAGCAGCCCCCCCGTCCAGGGTACCACAGATACGCAGTATTTT. Translating it yields CASSPPVQGTTDTQYF.

The chain is built from TRBV2 and TRBJ2-7; 9 nucleotides agree with TRBD1. This CDR3 is 17 amino acids long. Per germline, CDR1 SNHLY and CDR2 FYNNEI. The junction had 9 bases not matched to a gene; V was cut back by 2 bases and J by 1 base. Here the CDR3 reads CASSELQGTGPSYEQYV. CDR3 sequence (DNA): TGTGCCAGCAGTGAACTCCAGGGGACAGGGCCATCCTACGAGCAGTACGTC.

The chain carries TRBV24-1 and TRBJ2-3; D assignment may be TRBD1 or TRBD2 (7 bases each). Trimming pared 2 bases from V and 4 bases from J, leaving 15 bases between. Germline V lookup: CDR1 KGHDR, CDR2 SFDVKD. The CDR3 is 16 amino acids. The CDR3 DNA sequence: TGTGCCACCAGTGATTGGAAGGGGGCGGGGGCAGATACGCAGTATTTT. Its translation is CATSDWKGAGADTQYF.

This chain links TRBV5-8 with TRBJ2-2, with D possibly being TRBD1 (5 bases). V was pared by 7 bases and J by 4 bases, with 14 bases between. The CDR3 sequence is 14 residues long. CDR1 and CDR2 (germline): SGHTS, YDEGEE. CDR3 sequence reads: CASDDRFFTGELFF. The DNA of the CDR3 is TGTGCCAGCGACGACAGATTTTTCACCGGGGAGCTGTTTTTT.

V is TRBV4-1 and J is TRBJ1-5; TRBD1 aligns across 9 bases. Germline CDR1 MGHRA, CDR2 YSYEKL. CDR3 size: 13 residues. J was trimmed by 5 bases and V by 5 bases; bases with no gene match: 1. This CDR3 reads CASSNRGHQPQHF. CDR3 in DNA: TGCGCCAGCAGCAACAGGGGGCATCAGCCCCAGCATTTT.

J is TRBJ2-3 and V is TRBV4-3; D is undetermined. In germline, CDR1 is LGHNA, CDR2 YSLEER. Trimming pared 3 bases from V and 5 bases from J, leaving 15 bases between. The length of the CDR3 is 15 residues. CDR3 loop: CASSQLKESGDTQYF. CDR3 sequence (DNA): TGCGCCAGCAGCCAGCTCAAGGAATCGGGAGATACGCAGTATTTT.

This clonotype was recorded a few times. The CDR3 DNA follows: TGTGCCAGCAGCTTGGGCGCGGGCAACGGGGAGCTGTTTTTT. Protein product: CASSLGAGNGELFF. The J gene is TRBJ2-2, the V gene TRBV5-4; a possible D gene is TRBD2 (5 bases). This CDR3 comprises 14 residues. Trimming took 0 bases from V and 7 from J, leaving 10 bases between them. CDR1 SGHNT and CDR2 YYREEE come from the germline V gene (reference sequence).

V gene TRBV27 combines with J gene TRBJ1-1; unclear D gene. The CDR3 is made up of 13 amino acids. Germline V CDR1 and CDR2: MNHEY, SMNVEV (reference sequence). V was trimmed by 6 bases and J by 1 base, leaving 9 bases between them. The CDR3 sequence is CASRPAGNTEAFF. The DNA for the CDR3 is TGTGCCAGCAGACCGGCGGGGAACACTGAAGCTTTCTTT.